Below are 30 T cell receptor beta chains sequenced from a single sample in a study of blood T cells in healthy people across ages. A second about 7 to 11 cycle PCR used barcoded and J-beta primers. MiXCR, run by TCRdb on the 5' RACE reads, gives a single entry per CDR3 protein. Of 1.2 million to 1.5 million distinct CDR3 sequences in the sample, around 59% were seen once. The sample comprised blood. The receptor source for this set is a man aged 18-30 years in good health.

CDR3 amino acids: CASSLGRRGGRNTGELFF. CDR3 bases: TGTGCCAGCAGCTTAGGGAGGCGGGGGGGCCGAAACACCGGGGAGCTGTTTTTT. The V call is TRBV11-2, the J call TRBJ2-2; TRBD2 agrees at 9 bases. The CDR3 loop spans 18 amino acids. Germline loops: CDR1 SGHAT, CDR2 FQNNGV. V shed 1 base, J shed 2 bases, and the junction held 8 bases outside the gene matches.

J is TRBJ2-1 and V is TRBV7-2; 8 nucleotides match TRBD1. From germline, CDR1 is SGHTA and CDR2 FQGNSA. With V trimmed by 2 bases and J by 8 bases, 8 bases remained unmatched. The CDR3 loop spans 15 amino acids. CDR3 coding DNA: TGTGCCAGCAGCTTAATGACAGGGGAGCGGGATGAGCAGTTCTTC. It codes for CASSLMTGERDEQFF.

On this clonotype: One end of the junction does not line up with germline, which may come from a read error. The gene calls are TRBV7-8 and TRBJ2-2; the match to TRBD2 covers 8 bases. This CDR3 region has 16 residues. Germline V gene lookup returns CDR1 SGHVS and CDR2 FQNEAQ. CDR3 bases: TGTGCTAGCAGCTTAGCGGGACAAACGAACACCGGGGAGCTGTTTTTT. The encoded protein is CASSLAGQTNTGELFF.

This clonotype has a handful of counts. CDR3 nucleotides: TGTGCCAGCCGACTACAGGGGACTTTCTCTAATGGGGCCAACGTCCTGACTTTC. Translated, it gives CASRLQGTFSNGANVLTF. This chain links TRBV28 with TRBJ2-6, with D possibly being TRBD1 (7 bases). Trimming took off 8 bases at V and 3 bases at J, with 23 bases between the two ends. The CDR3 totals 18 residues. The germline gives CDR1 MDHEN, CDR2 SYDVKM.

DNA for the CDR3: TGCGCCAGCAGCAACCGGGACTTTGCCTACGAGCAGTACTTC. Protein sequence: CASSNRDFAYEQYF. The chain has TRBV4-1 and TRBJ2-1; a possible D gene is TRBD2 (6 bases). TRBJ2-7 explains the end of the DNA better; the J call may be wrong. CDR1 is MGHRA and CDR2 is YSYEKL in the germline V gene. This CDR3 has 14 residues.

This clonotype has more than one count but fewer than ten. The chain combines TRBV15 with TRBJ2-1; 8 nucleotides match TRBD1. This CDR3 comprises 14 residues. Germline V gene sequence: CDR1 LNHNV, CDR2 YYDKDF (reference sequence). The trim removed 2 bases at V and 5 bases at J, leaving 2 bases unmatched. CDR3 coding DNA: TGTGCCACCAGCAGACTGGGACAGGACAATGAGCAGTTCTTC. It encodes CATSRLGQDNEQFF.

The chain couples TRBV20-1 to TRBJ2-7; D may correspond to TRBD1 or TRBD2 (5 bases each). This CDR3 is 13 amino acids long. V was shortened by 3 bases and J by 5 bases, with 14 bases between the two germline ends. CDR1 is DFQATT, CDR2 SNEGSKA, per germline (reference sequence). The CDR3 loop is CSARSGGLNEQYF. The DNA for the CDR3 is TGCAGTGCTAGGAGTGGGGGTCTTAACGAGCAGTACTTC.

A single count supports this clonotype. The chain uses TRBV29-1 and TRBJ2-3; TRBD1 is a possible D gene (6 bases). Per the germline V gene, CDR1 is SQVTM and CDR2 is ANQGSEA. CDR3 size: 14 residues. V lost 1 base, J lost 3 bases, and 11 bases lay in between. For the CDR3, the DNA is TGCAGCGTTGAAGGGGGGCCGAAGACAGATACGCAGTATTTT. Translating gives CSVEGGPKTDTQYF.

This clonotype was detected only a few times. The CDR3 nucleotides are TGCGCCAGCAGTGGGCTAGCGATTACCTACGAGCAGTACTTC. Its protein product is CASSGLAITYEQYF. The chain employs TRBV4-1 and TRBJ2-4; D possibly corresponds to TRBD2 (6 bases). The end of the DNA aligns better with TRBJ2-7, so the J call may be wrong. Germline-derived CDR1 and CDR2 are MGHRA and YSYEKL. This CDR3 spans 14 amino acids.

The CDR3 spells CSADREGATQYF. In DNA, the CDR3 is TGCAGCGCGGACAGGGAAGGAGCTACGCAGTATTTT. This rearrangement joins TRBV29-1 to TRBJ2-3; TRBD1 matches 8 bases. J lost 8 bases, V lost 7 bases, and 8 bases had no gene match. The CDR3 length is 12 residues. From germline, CDR1 is SQVTM and CDR2 ANQGSEA.

The CDR3: CASSQEGGRSQYF. CDR3 DNA sequence: TGCGCCAGCAGCCAAGAGGGCGGGCGGTCCCAGTACTTC. The chain is built from TRBV4-1 and TRBJ2-7; D may be TRBD2 (5 bases). Germline V gene lookup returns CDR1 MGHRA and CDR2 YSYEKL. Trimming stripped 0 bases from V and 10 bases from J, with 13 bases between. The CDR3 runs to 13 residues.

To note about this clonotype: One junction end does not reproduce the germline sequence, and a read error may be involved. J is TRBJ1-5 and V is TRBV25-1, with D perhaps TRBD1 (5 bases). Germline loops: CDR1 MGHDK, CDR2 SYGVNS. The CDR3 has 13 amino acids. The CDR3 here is CASSGGGTQPQHF. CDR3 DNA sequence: TGCGCCAGCAGCGGGGGAGGGACTCAGCCCCAGCATTTT.

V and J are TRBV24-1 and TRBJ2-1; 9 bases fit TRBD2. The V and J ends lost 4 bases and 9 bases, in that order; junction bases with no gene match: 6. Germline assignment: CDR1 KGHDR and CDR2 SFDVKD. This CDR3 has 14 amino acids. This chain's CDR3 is CATSDISGSAEQFF. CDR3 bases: TGTGCCACCAGTGACATTAGCGGGAGCGCTGAGCAGTTCTTC.

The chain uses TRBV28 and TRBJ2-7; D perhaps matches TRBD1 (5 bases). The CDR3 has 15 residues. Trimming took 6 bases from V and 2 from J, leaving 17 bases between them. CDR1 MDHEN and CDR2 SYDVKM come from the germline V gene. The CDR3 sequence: CASSYNPRVAYEQYF. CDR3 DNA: TGTGCCAGCAGCTATAATCCCAGGGTAGCCTACGAGCAGTACTTC.

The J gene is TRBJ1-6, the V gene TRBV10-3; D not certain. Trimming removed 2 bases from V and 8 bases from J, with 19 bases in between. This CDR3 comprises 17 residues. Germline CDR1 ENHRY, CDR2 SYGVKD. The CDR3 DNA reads TGTGCCATCAGTGAGACCCACCGGTCGGGAAAAGATTCACCCCTCCACTTT. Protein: CAISETHRSGKDSPLHF.

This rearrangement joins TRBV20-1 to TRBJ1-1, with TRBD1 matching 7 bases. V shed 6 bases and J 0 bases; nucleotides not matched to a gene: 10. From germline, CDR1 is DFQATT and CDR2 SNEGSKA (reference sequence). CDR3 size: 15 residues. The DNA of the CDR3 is TGCAGTGCCGCTCCGGGACAGACCATGAACACTGAAGCTTTCTTT. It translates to CSAAPGQTMNTEAFF.

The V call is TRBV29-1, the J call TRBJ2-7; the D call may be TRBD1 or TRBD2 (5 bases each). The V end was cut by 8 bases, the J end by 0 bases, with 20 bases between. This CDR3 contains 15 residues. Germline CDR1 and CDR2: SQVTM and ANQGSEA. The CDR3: CSTQALGVDSYEQYF. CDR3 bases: TGCAGCACCCAGGCCTTGGGGGTAGACTCCTACGAGCAGTACTTC.

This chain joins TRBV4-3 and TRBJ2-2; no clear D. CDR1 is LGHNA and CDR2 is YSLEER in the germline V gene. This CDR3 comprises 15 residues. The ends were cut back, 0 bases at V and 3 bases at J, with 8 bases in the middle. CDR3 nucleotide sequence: TGCGCCAGCAGCCAAGATTCGACGGACACCGGGGAGCTGTTTTTT. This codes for CASSQDSTDTGELFF.

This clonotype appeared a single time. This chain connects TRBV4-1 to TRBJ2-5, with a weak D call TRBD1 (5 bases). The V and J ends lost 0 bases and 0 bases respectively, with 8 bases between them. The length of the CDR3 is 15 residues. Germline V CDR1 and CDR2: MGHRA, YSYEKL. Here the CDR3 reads CASSQDQTDQETQYF. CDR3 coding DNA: TGCGCCAGCAGCCAAGACCAGACAGACCAAGAGACCCAGTACTTC.

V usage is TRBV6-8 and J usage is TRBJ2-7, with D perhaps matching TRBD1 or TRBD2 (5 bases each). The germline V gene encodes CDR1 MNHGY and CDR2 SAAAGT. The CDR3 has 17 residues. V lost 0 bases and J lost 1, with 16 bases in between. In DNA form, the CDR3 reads TGTGCCAGCAGTTACTCGGGGGTACGGGGAATATCCTACGAGCAGTACTTC. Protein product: CASSYSGVRGISYEQYF.

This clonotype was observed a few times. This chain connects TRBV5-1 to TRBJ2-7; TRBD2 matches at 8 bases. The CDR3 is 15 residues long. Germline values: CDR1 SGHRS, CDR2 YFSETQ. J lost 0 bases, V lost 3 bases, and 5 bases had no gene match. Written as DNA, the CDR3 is TGCGCCAGCAGCTGGGACGGGACTAGCTCCTACGAGCAGTACTTC. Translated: CASSWDGTSSYEQYF.

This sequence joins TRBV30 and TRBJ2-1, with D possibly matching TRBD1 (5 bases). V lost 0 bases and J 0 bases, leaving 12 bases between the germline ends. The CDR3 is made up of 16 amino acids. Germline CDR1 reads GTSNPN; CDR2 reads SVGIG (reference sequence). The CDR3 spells CAWSVGAVSSYNEQFF. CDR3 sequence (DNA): TGTGCCTGGAGTGTAGGGGCGGTAAGCTCCTACAATGAGCAGTTCTTC.

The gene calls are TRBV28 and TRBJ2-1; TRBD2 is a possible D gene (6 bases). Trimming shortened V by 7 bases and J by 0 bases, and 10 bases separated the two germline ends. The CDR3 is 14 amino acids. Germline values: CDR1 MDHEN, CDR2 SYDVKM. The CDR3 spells CASKEGSSYNEQFF. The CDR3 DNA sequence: TGTGCCAGCAAGGAGGGTAGCTCCTACAATGAGCAGTTCTTC.

As DNA, the CDR3 is TGTGCCAGCACCCACGCCGGGACAGTCTCCTACGAGCAGTACTTC. It yields the protein CASTHAGTVSYEQYF. The rearrangement joins TRBV28 to TRBJ2-7, with TRBD1 identical over 7 bases. The germline CDR1 and CDR2 sequences are MDHEN and SYDVKM. The CDR3 length is 15 residues. The ends lost 7 bases at V and 0 bases at J; junction bases unmatched: 9.

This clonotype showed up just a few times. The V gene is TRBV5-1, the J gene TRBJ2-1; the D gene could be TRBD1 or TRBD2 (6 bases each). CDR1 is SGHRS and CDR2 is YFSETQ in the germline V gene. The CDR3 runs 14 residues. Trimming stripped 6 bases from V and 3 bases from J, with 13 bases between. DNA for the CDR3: TGCGCCAGCACCCTCGGGGGCGGCTACAATGAGCAGTTCTTC. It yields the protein CASTLGGGYNEQFF.

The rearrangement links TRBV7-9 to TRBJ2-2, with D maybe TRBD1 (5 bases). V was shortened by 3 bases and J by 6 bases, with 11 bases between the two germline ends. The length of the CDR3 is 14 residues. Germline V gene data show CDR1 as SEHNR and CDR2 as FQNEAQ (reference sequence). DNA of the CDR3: TGTGCCAGCAGCTTGCAGGGTGGATCCGGGGAGCTGTTTTTT. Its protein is CASSLQGGSGELFF.

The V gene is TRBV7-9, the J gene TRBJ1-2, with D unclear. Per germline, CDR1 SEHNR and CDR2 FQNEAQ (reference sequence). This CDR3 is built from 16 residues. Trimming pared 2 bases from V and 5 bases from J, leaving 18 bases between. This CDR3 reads CASSLNLDLPPYGYTF. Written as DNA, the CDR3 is TGTGCCAGCAGCTTAAATCTAGACCTGCCACCTTATGGCTACACCTTC.

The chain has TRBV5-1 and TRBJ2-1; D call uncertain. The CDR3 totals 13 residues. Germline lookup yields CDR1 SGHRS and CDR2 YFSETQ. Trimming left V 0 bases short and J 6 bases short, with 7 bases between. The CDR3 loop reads CASSLGPSNEQFF. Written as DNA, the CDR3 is TGCGCCAGCAGCTTGGGGCCATCCAATGAGCAGTTCTTC.

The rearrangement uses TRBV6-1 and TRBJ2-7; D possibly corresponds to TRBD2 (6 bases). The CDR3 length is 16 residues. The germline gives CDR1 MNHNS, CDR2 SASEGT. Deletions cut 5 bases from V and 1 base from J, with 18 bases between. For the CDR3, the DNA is TGTGCCAGCAGTCCGATGGCCGGGACTTATTCCTACGAGCAGTACTTC. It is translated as CASSPMAGTYSYEQYF.

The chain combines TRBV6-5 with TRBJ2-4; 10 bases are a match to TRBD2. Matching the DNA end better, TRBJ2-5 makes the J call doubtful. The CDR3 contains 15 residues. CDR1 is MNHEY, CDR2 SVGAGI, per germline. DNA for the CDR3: TGTGCCAGCAGTTCGCCAGCGGGAGGGGGGGAGACCCAGTACTTC. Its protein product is CASSSPAGGGETQYF.